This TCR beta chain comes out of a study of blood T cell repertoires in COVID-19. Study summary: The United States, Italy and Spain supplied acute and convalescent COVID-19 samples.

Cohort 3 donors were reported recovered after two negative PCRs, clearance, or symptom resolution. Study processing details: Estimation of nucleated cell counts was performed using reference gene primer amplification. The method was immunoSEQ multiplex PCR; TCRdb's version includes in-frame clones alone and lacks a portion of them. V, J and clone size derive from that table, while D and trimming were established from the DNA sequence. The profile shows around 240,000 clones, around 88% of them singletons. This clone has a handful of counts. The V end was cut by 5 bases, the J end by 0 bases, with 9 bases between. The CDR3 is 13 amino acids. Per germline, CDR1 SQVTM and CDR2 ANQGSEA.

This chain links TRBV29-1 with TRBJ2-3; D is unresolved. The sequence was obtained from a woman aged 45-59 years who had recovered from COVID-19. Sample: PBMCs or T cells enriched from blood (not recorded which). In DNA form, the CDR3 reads TGCAGCGTTTATGACGGGAGCACAGATACGCAGTATTTT. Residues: CSVYDGSTDTQYF.